Here is one T cell receptor beta chain with its context. This clonotype was counted only a few times. What antigen it recognizes has not been identified. No base quality values were provided; no much bigger clone lies one nucleotide off. Systemically healthy Caucasian individuals from Russia, some 38 in total and aged 6 to 90 years, were included as donors. Approximately 9.3 milliliters of peripheral blood were collected from each donor into EDTA-treated Vacutainer tubes. Ficoll-Paque density-gradient centrifugation was used to isolate PBMCs, with at least 6.5 million per sample. Trizol reagent was used to extract total RNA from the PBMCs, yielding at least 5 micrograms per sample. Naive CD45RAhigh/CD27high T cell percentages were measured by flow cytometry on a PBMC aliquot from every donor. The CDR3 holds 13 amino acids from the cysteine to the phenylalanine. Left in the record is the CDR3 DNA by itself, 39 bases read in frame from the first base. CDR1 and CDR2, looked up from the germline V gene (reference sequence), are DFQATT and SNEGSKA. V loses 6 bases of germline sequence and J loses 0 bases, and the interval between the two ends is 11 bases.

The data derive from a study of blood T cells in healthy people across ages (dated by TCRdb to between 2014 and 2017). Regarding the research as a whole: Template switching captured roughly one uniquely barcoded TCR beta cDNA molecule per two T cells in model experiments. Donors were grouped into four age groups: young (average roughly 15 years), middle-aged (roughly 38), aged (roughly 62) and long-lived (approximately 81). Using deep sequencing normalized with unique cDNA molecular identifiers, the study measured how TCR beta repertoire diversity changes with age. Donors of different ages were randomly distributed across sequencing lanes to avoid experimental bias. Using the same blood draw, the study looked at two additional independent replicas of 1 million unique cDNA reads for two donors, one aged 18 to 30 and the other aged 80 or older. Summary of the overall study and its limitations: A strong correlation was found between observed TCR beta diversity and the percentage of naive T cells measured by flow cytometry. The long-lived group showed more naive CD4+ T cells, fewer expanded clones and increased TCR diversity than the aged group, suggesting age selection. Since profiling was done on bulk unsorted PBMCs, naive and antigen-experienced compartments could not be conclusively compared. Observed TCR beta diversity per million T cells fell roughly linearly with age, and a significant reduction was already apparent by age around 44. Estimates of total diversity from one million sequenced T cells were regarded as lower bounds and underestimates. Because the CMV infection status of the donors was unknown, age-related changes in expanded clonotypes may potentially have been confounded.

The library was obtained by 5' RACE. The reads were generated on an Illumina HiSeq 2500. A second PCR of about 6 to 12 cycles was run with a J-beta primer mix and a sample-barcoded 5' primer. A unique molecular identifier was introduced onto each TCR beta cDNA molecule by a template-switch 5' adaptor carrying 12 random nucleotides. Each sample yielded at least 3 million CDR3-containing paired-end reads. First-strand cDNA was synthesized from all RNA with the Mint cDNA synthesis kit, primed by a TRBC-specific oligonucleotide. All cDNA was treated with uracil-DNA glycosylase and then went through a first 18-cycle PCR with the universal primers M1SS and BC2_uni_R. On the study's bioinformatics: For normalization, 1 million high-quality reads were randomly selected from each sample, with every read carrying a distinct molecular identifier. Reads sharing molecular identifiers were discarded rather than binned into consensus sequences. MiTCR, set to a Q25 quality threshold and the strictest error-elimination algorithm, was used for CDR3 identification, clonotype clustering and error correction. A nonparametric unseen species model using Euler transformation provided a lower-bound estimate of total TCR beta diversity. Using fastp trimming at Q25 and MiXCR clonotype assembly, TCRdb reanalyzed the public sequencing data and kept in-frame beta chains. Rows merge per CDR3 protein into single entries with the most common DNA and genes. In this record, the V and J calls reflect TCRdb's handling and not the investigators' own analysis. The sample table contains about a million distinct CDR3 sequences; only one count was recorded for 35% to 40% of them. The ten most abundant clones make up around 13% of the sample.

Rearrangement joined TRBV20-1 to TRBJ1-1; the D gene is possibly TRBD1, with 5 bases matching. The sample consisted of blood. The sequence was collected from a man between 18 and 29 years old in good health. At the DNA level, the sequence is TGCAGTGCCGAGGGACCTTTGAACACTGAAGCTTTCTTT. Translated, it reads CSAEGPLNTEAFF.